One and the same sample provided the 29 T cell receptor beta chains below, sequenced in a study of shared clonotypes between healthy human individuals. Generated by immunoSEQ multiplex PCR, the TCRdb table keeps only in-frame clones and is missing some. The sample contains hundreds of thousands of clones, around 78% of which appear only once. Sequenced material: PBMCs. The receptors were gathered from a woman aged 40 to 50 in good health. Some clones in this sample may be carry-over from other donors' samples.

The chain's CDR3 is CASSKDGTSSYEQYF. CDR3 DNA sequence: TGTGCCAGCAGTAAGGACGGGACGAGCTCCTACGAGCAGTACTTC. V usage is TRBV6-5 and J usage is TRBJ2-7; D is perhaps TRBD1 or TRBD2 (5 bases each). Germline V lookup: CDR1 MNHEY, CDR2 SVGAGI. The V end was cut by 5 bases, the J end by 0 bases, with 14 bases between. The CDR3 has 15 amino acids.

The chain carries TRBV25-1 and TRBJ2-7; 10 bases agree with TRBD2. CDR1 MGHDK and CDR2 SYGVNS come from the germline V gene. V lost 6 bases to trimming and J lost 7 bases; unmatched junction nucleotides: 3. The CDR3 runs 12 residues. The CDR3: CASRAGGREQYF. Here the CDR3 DNA reads TGTGCCAGCAGAGCGGGAGGGAGAGAGCAGTACTTC.

The CDR3 loop is CASSLDRGPYGYTF. The CDR3, as DNA: TGTGCCAGCAGTTTGGACAGGGGGCCCTATGGCTACACCTTC. The V and J genes are TRBV2 and TRBJ1-2; 11 nucleotides match TRBD1. J was trimmed by 4 bases and V by 5 bases; bases with no gene match: 3. This CDR3 contains 14 residues. Germline assignment: CDR1 SNHLY and CDR2 FYNNEI.

The table lists this clone with a few counts. J is TRBJ2-1 and V is TRBV30; TRBD2 matches at 12 bases. Germline values: CDR1 GTSNPN, CDR2 SVGIG (reference sequence). The CDR3 is 15 amino acids. Trimming removed 7 bases from V and 2 bases from J; junction bases left unmatched: 6. Here the CDR3 reads CAFGLAGQPYNEQFF. The CDR3 DNA follows: TGTGCCTTTGGACTAGCGGGACAACCCTACAATGAGCAGTTCTTC.

The chain uses TRBV7-9 and TRBJ2-1; 7 positions match TRBD2. The CDR3 is made up of 14 amino acids. J was trimmed by 9 bases and V by 3 bases; bases with no gene match: 8. The germline V gene encodes CDR1 SEHNR and CDR2 FQNEAQ (reference sequence). This chain's CDR3 is CASSFPWTSPEQFF. CDR3 nucleotides: TGTGCCAGCAGCTTCCCCTGGACTAGTCCTGAGCAGTTCTTC.

This sequence joins TRBV10-1 and TRBJ2-1, with unresolved D. Trimming left V 2 bases short and J 5 bases short, with 1 base between. The CDR3 sequence is 11 residues long. The germline V gene has CDR1 WNHNN and CDR2 SYGVQD (reference sequence). The CDR3 spells CASSEDNEQFF. Written as DNA, the CDR3 is TGCGCCAGCAGTGAGGACAATGAGCAGTTCTTC.

To note about this clone: A read error is possible here, since a much larger clone lies one base away. The chain links TRBV11-2 to TRBJ2-7; 8 nucleotides align to TRBD2. Germline CDR1 and CDR2: SGHAT and FQNNGV. The V gene end was trimmed by 1 base and the J gene end by 5 bases; junction bases not matched to a gene: 7. This CDR3 contains 15 residues. The CDR3 loop reads CASSLVGAGADEQYF. The CDR3 nucleotides read TGTGCCAGCAGCTTAGTCGGAGCGGGAGCCGACGAGCAGTACTTC.

The chain has TRBV7-9 and TRBJ2-2; D is unclear. CDR1 is SEHNR and CDR2 is FQNEAQ in the germline V gene (reference sequence). Trimming shortened V by 5 bases and J by 2 bases, and 12 bases separated the two germline ends. The CDR3 is 15 amino acids. The chain's CDR3 is CASSVRLGNTGELFF. The CDR3 DNA follows: TGTGCCAGCAGCGTAAGACTTGGAAACACCGGGGAGCTGTTTTTT.

V gene TRBV28 combines with J gene TRBJ2-1; D is unclear. Trimming shortened V by 8 bases and J by 7 bases, and 6 bases separated the two germline ends. The CDR3 loop spans 10 amino acids. Germline V CDR1 and CDR2: MDHEN, SYDVKM. CDR3 amino acids: CASLGNEQFF. CDR3 bases: TGTGCCAGCTTGGGAAATGAGCAGTTCTTC.

The chain has TRBV28 and TRBJ1-5; a weak D match, TRBD1 (5 bases). Looked up from germline, CDR1 is MDHEN and CDR2 is SYDVKM. This CDR3 is 13 amino acids long. Between the trimmed V and J ends, which lost 7 bases and 6 bases, there was a span of 13 bases. The CDR3 region is CASTPAGPQPQHF. CDR3 nucleotide sequence: TGTGCCAGCACCCCGGCGGGGCCTCAGCCCCAGCATTTT. Drawing the rest from reference TRBV28 and TRBJ1-5, the complete variable domain is DVKVTQSSRYLVKRTGEKVFLECVQDMDHENMFWYRQDPGLGLRLIYFSYDVKMKEKGDIPEGYSVSREKKERFSLILESASTNQTSMYLCASTPAGPQPQHFGDGTRLSIL.

The chain carries TRBV2 and TRBJ2-2; D remains unclear. Germline V gene sequence: CDR1 SNHLY, CDR2 FYNNEI. Trimming shortened V by 6 bases and J by 3 bases, and 11 bases separated the two germline ends. This CDR3 has 14 residues. The CDR3 DNA sequence: TGTGCCAGCAGGTCGGGCCTGGACACCGGGGAGCTGTTTTTT. Residues: CASRSGLDTGELFF.

The J gene is TRBJ2-3, the V gene TRBV28, with 11 bases fitting TRBD2. CDR1 and CDR2 from the germline V gene are MDHEN and SYDVKM. The ends lost 5 bases at V and 4 bases at J; junction bases unmatched: 2. This CDR3 is 14 amino acids long. DNA of the CDR3: TGTGCCAGCAGTGGGGGACTAGCGGCAGATACGCAGTATTTT. This codes for CASSGGLAADTQYF. The complete variable domain, with remaining parts taken from reference TRBV28 and TRBJ2-3, reads DVKVTQSSRYLVKRTGEKVFLECVQDMDHENMFWYRQDPGLGLRLIYFSYDVKMKEKGDIPEGYSVSREKKERFSLILESASTNQTSMYLCASSGGLAADTQYFGPGTRLTVL.

The V gene is TRBV6-5, the J gene TRBJ2-1, with D tentatively TRBD2 (6 bases). The CDR3 has 13 residues. CDR1 and CDR2 from the germline V gene are MNHEY and SVGAGI. V was pared by 5 bases and J by 4 bases, with 9 bases between. This CDR3 is CASSLSGYNEQFF. The CDR3 nucleotides are TGTGCCAGCAGTCTTAGCGGATACAATGAGCAGTTCTTC.

The chain is built from TRBV5-1 and TRBJ2-2; a weak D match, TRBD1 (5 bases). CDR1 and CDR2 (germline): SGHRS, YFSETQ. CDR3 length: 14 amino acids. With 4 bases removed from V and 3 bases from J, the gap between germline ends came to 10 bases. CDR3 nucleotides: TGCGCCAGCAGCCTAGGGGCCTACACCGGGGAGCTGTTTTTT. This sequence encodes CASSLGAYTGELFF.

The gene calls are TRBV5-1 and TRBJ1-2; possible D gene TRBD1, 5 bases. In germline, CDR1 is SGHRS, CDR2 YFSETQ. The CDR3 is made up of 15 amino acids. Trimming shortened V by 0 bases and J by 0 bases, and 9 bases separated the two germline ends. The DNA for the CDR3 is TGCGCCAGCAGCTTGGCAGGGACGTCTAACTATGGCTACACCTTC. It specifies CASSLAGTSNYGYTF.

In its sample, this clone was seen once. The rearrangement joins TRBV4-3 to TRBJ1-1; TRBD1 aligns across 12 bases. The V and J ends lost 1 base and 7 bases, in that order; junction bases with no gene match: 4. CDR1 and CDR2 (germline): LGHNA, YSLEER. The CDR3 is made up of 15 amino acids. The CDR3 loop reads CASSQGDRGRFEAFF. DNA for the CDR3: TGCGCCAGCAGCCAAGGGGACAGGGGGCGTTTTGAAGCTTTCTTT.

The chain joins TRBV6-1 to TRBJ2-7; D may correspond to TRBD1 or TRBD2 (6 bases each). This CDR3 is built from 17 residues. V was shortened by 2 bases and J by 0 bases, with 17 bases between the two germline ends. Germline CDR1 is MNHNS and CDR2 is SASEGT. The CDR3 region has the DNA TGTGCCAGCAGTGAAATAGGGGGGCGGAGGCCCTCCTACGAGCAGTACTTC. Amino acid sequence: CASSEIGGRRPSYEQYF.

Here the CDR3 DNA reads TGTGCCAGCAGCCCACGAGGGGGACAGGCCTACGAGCAGTACTTC. The encoded protein is CASSPRGGQAYEQYF. J is TRBJ2-7 and V is TRBV7-6; 8 bases are shared with TRBD1. The CDR3 is 15 amino acids. The germline gives CDR1 SGHVS, CDR2 FNYEAQ. V was pared by 5 bases and J by 2 bases, with 8 bases of the junction left unmatched.

The CDR3 DNA reads TGTGCCAGCAGCCTCGGGACAGGGAGGAGAACAGATACGCAGTATTTT. It specifies CASSLGTGRRTDTQYF. The J gene is TRBJ2-3, the V gene TRBV7-2, with 9 bases identical to TRBD1. Germline V gene data show CDR1 as SGHTA and CDR2 as FQGNSA. J gave up 3 bases and V 5 bases, and 9 bases lay outside the gene matches. This CDR3 is 16 amino acids long.

This clone was seen many times. V and J are TRBV27 and TRBJ2-7; D is ambiguous. Germline values: CDR1 MNHEY, CDR2 SMNVEV (reference sequence). The CDR3 loop spans 16 amino acids. Trimming pared 5 bases from V and 1 base from J, leaving 18 bases between. CDR3 sequence reads: CASSTYSNDYSYEQYF. The CDR3 region has the DNA TGTGCCAGCAGTACCTATTCGAATGATTATTCCTACGAGCAGTACTTC.

This clone appeared a single time. DNA for the CDR3: TGTGCCAGCAGCGCTACCCCTAGCGGACTACAAGAGACCCAGTACTTC. Translation gives CASSATPSGLQETQYF. The V gene is TRBV9, the J gene TRBJ2-5; 7 bases are shared with TRBD2. The CDR3 consists of 16 residues. After removal of 3 bases from V and 2 bases from J, the junction contained 10 bases not matched to a gene. Germline V gene sequence: CDR1 SGDLS, CDR2 YYNGEE. The variable domain in full, completed from reference TRBV9 and TRBJ2-5, reads DSGVTQTPKHLITATGQRVTLRCSPRSGDLSVYWYQQSLDQGLQFLIQYYNGEERAKGNILERFSAQQFPDLHSELNLSSLELGDSALYFCASSATPSGLQETQYFGPGTRLLVL.

The gene calls are TRBV2 and TRBJ2-3, with 12 bases that match TRBD2. This CDR3 spans 14 amino acids. J gave up 6 bases and V 8 bases, and 6 bases lay outside the gene matches. Germline V gene sequence: CDR1 SNHLY, CDR2 FYNNEI. The CDR3 sequence is CASDRTSGMDTQYF. CDR3 coding DNA: TGTGCCAGCGATAGGACTAGCGGGATGGATACGCAGTATTTT. Variable domain in full (rest from reference TRBV2 and TRBJ2-3): EPEVTQTPSHQVTQMGQEVILRCVPISNHLYFYWYRQILGQKVEFLVSFYNNEISEKSEIFDDQFSVERPDGSNFTLKIRSTKLEDSAMYFCASDRTSGMDTQYFGPGTRLTVL.

The chain employs TRBV15 and TRBJ2-1; TRBD2 agrees at 7 bases. The CDR3 has 17 amino acids. The V segment lost 5 bases and the J segment 5 bases; nucleotides outside the gene matches: 15. The germline gives CDR1 LNHNV, CDR2 YYDKDF (reference sequence). The CDR3 sequence: CATSSPLGGGPDNEQFF. CDR3 DNA: TGTGCCACCAGCTCCCCTCTGGGGGGAGGGCCGGACAATGAGCAGTTCTTC.

The table lists this clone with a few counts. This chain connects TRBV9 to TRBJ1-1; maybe TRBD1 (5 bases). The ends were cut back, 5 bases at V and 1 base at J, with 12 bases in the middle. This CDR3 region has 14 residues. Germline CDR1 SGDLS, CDR2 YYNGEE. The CDR3 nucleotides read TGTGCCAGCAGTGCGACGGGGGGGAACACTGAAGCTTTCTTT. The encoded protein is CASSATGGNTEAFF.

CDR3 region: CASSLGGRNIQYF. Here the CDR3 DNA reads TGTGCCAGCAGCTTGGGGGGCAGAAACATTCAGTACTTC. The gene calls are TRBV11-3 and TRBJ2-4; D may match TRBD1 or TRBD2 (6 bases each). Germline V gene data show CDR1 as SGHNT and CDR2 as YENEEA. The CDR3 is made up of 13 amino acids. The germline V and J ends were trimmed by 3 bases and 6 bases, with 9 bases remaining between them.

This chain links TRBV19 with TRBJ1-5; 8 nucleotides align to TRBD1. The length of the CDR3 is 17 residues. Germline V gene data show CDR1 as LNHDA and CDR2 as SQIVND (reference sequence). V was clipped by 1 base and J by 2 bases; unmatched bases: 7. The CDR3 loop is CASSIGGQGAGNQPQHF. In nucleotides, the CDR3 is TGTGCCAGTAGTATAGGAGGGCAGGGGGCGGGCAATCAGCCCCAGCATTTT.

The chain carries TRBV5-4 and TRBJ1-2, with 10 nucleotides matching TRBD1. CDR1 is SGHNT, CDR2 YYREEE, per germline (reference sequence). This CDR3 has 18 amino acids. The V and J ends lost 1 base and 2 bases, in that order; junction bases with no gene match: 11. CDR3 residues: CASSLPAGQGLENYGYTF. For the CDR3, the DNA is TGTGCCAGCAGCTTGCCCGCGGGACAGGGGCTTGAAAACTATGGCTACACCTTC.

The chain is built from TRBV7-3 and TRBJ2-3; D not resolved. This CDR3 has 13 amino acids. With 1 base removed from V and 6 bases from J, the gap between germline ends came to 8 bases. Germline V gene sequence: CDR1 SGHTA, CDR2 FQGTGA. The CDR3 DNA reads as TGTGCCAGCAGCTTAATGCACGCGGATACGCAGTATTTT. Its translation: CASSLMHADTQYF.

The chain links TRBV5-6 to TRBJ2-1; the match to TRBD2 covers 7 bases. V lost 3 bases and J lost 0; bases outside the gene matches: 6. The CDR3 covers 16 residues. CDR1 is SGHDT, CDR2 YYEEEE, per germline. CDR3 nucleotides: TGTGCCAGCAGCTCTGCTCGCGGGGGCTCCTACAATGAGCAGTTCTTC. It codes for CASSSARGGSYNEQFF.